This T cell receptor (beta chain) was sequenced in a study of response to subunit inactivated influenza vaccine. General observations from the study: Every seasonal influenza vaccination brings in few new T cells, the authors suggested.

CDR3 length equals 15 residues. Trimming cost V 1 base and J 3 bases, with 10 bases left between them. From germline, CDR1 is SGHVS and CDR2 FQNEAQ. TCRdb reprocessed the RT-PCR reads with MiXCR, giving one entry per CDR3 protein. Seen here are about 500,000 distinct CDR3 sequences, around 7.7% observed once, and the top ten hold 13%. This clonotype was picked up many times. Its antigen is currently unknown. This receptor was identified in a man aged 50-75 years who received an inactivated influenza vaccine. The sample in question was PBMCs from blood, obtained roughly 24 months after vaccination. The V gene is TRBV7-8, the J gene TRBJ2-1; D gene unclear. CDR3 bases: TGTGCCAGCAGCTTAGTGAACAGTTTCTACAATGAGCAGTTCTTC. This codes for CASSLVNSFYNEQFF.